Listed below are T cell receptor beta chains from one sample, sequenced in a study of cytomegalovirus exposure and HLA in healthy donors. Clones were read by immunoSEQ multiplex PCR, and TCRdb kept only the in-frame ones, dropping some. The table includes 170,000 or so clones, around 77% detected once. Sequencing used PBMCs. The source is a man in his sixties in good health and CMV-seronegative. Both conserved end residues are part of each CDR3. The D gene is left open where the match is weak. The listing skips clone size in some rows; elsewhere it reads once, few, many or a size class.

d_call | clone_size | cdr3_length | j_call | v_call | cdr3_nt | cdr3_aa
NA | NA | 12 | TRBJ2-3 | TRBV30 | TGTGCCTGGAGCCCACACACAGATACGCAGTATTTT | CAWSPHTDTQYF
TRBD2 | NA | 15 | TRBJ2-1 | TRBV5-6 | TGTGCCAGCAGCAGTAGCGGGAGGGGCTACAATGAGCAGTTCTTC | CASSSSGRGYNEQFF
TRBD2 | few | 16 | TRBJ2-2 | TRBV15 | TGTGCCACCAGCGGTAGCGGGGGGGCCCACACCGGGGAGCTGTTTTTT | CATSGSGGAHTGELFF
NA | NA | 16 | TRBJ2-1 | TRBV2 | TGTGCCAGCAGTGAACTAACCGGGGGAGGCTACAATGAGCAGTTCTTC | CASSELTGGGYNEQFF
NA | NA | 13 | TRBJ1-1 | TRBV28 | TGTGCCAGCACCCCGGGGGGAAGCACTGAAGCTTTCTTT | CASTPGGSTEAFF
TRBD1 | NA | 13 | TRBJ1-5 | TRBV28 | TGTGCCAGCAGCCCCGGACAGGAGGCGGTCCGGCATTTT | CASSPGQEAVRHF
TRBD1 | NA | 16 | TRBJ1-2 | TRBV4-2 | TGTGCCAGCAGCCAGGCAGCGGGACAGGGGAACTATGGCTACACCTTC | CASSQAAGQGNYGYTF
TRBD2 | NA | 19 | TRBJ2-1 | TRBV13 | TGTGCCAGCAGCTCGGGGACTAGCGGGAGGGCCTCCCCCTACAATGAGCAGTTCTTC | CASSSGTSGRASPYNEQFF
TRBD1 | NA | 16 | TRBJ2-2 | TRBV5-6 | TGTGCCAGCAGCGGGATATCGACAGGGGGCGTCGGGGAGCTGTTTTTT | CASSGISTGGVGELFF
NA | NA | 15 | TRBJ1-6 | TRBV5-1 | TGCGCCAGCCGGCCATTGGGGGGGGAGGATTCACCCCTCCACTTT | CASRPLGGEDSPLHF
TRBD2 | once | 17 | TRBJ2-2 | TRBV9 | TGTGCCAGCAGCGTAGATAAAGCGGGGGATAACACCGGGGAGCTGTTTTTT | CASSVDKAGDNTGELFF
TRBD2 | NA | 17 | TRBJ2-3 | TRBV10-3 | TGTGCCATCACGGATTCTAGCGGGGGCTATAGCACAGATACGCAGTATTTT | CAITDSSGGYSTDTQYF
NA | few | 15 | TRBJ1-5 | TRBV5-1 | TGCGCCAGCAGCTTGTCGTCAGGGATCAATCAGCCCCAGAATTTT | CASSLSSGINQPQNF
NA | once | 14 | TRBJ2-7 | TRBV5-1 | TGCGCCAGCAGCCACCCAGGGGGGATGGACGAGCAGTACTTC | CASSHPGGMDEQYF
TRBD2 | NA | 16 | TRBJ2-1 | TRBV13 | TGTGCCAGCAGCGAAGAGGGCCTAGCGGGGGGCAATGAGCAGTTCTTC | CASSEEGLAGGNEQFF
NA | NA | 13 | TRBJ1-1 | TRBV5-1 | TGCGCCAGCAGCTTCAAGGGGGACACTGAAGCTTTCTTT | CASSFKGDTEAFF
TRBD2 | NA | 14 | TRBJ2-5 | TRBV5-1 | TGCGCCAGCAGTCGGCGGGAGGTCTCGGAGACCCAGTACTTC | CASSRREVSETQYF
NA | NA | 16 | TRBJ2-1 | TRBV2 | TGTGCCAGCAGTGAACTTAGGAGCGGAGCCTACAATGAGCAGTTCTTC | CASSELRSGAYNEQFF
TRBD2 | NA | 18 | TRBJ2-3 | TRBV5-1 | TGCGCCAGCAGCTTGGGAGCTAGCGGGAGTTCTAGCACAGATACGCAGTATTTT | CASSLGASGSSSTDTQYF
NA | NA | 16 | TRBJ2-1 | TRBV13 | TGTGCCAGCAGCCTCGCTGGAGAGGGCCCCTACAATGAGCAGTTCTTC | CASSLAGEGPYNEQFF
TRBD1 | NA | 14 | TRBJ1-1 | TRBV5-4 | TGTGCCAGCAGCCCAACAGGGGGGAACACTGAAGCTTTCTTT | CASSPTGGNTEAFF
NA | NA | 11 | TRBJ1-2 | TRBV29-1 | TGCAGCGTTGTAGACAGGCAAAAAAACACCTTC | CSVVDRQKNTF
NA | NA | 17 | TRBJ2-5 | TRBV18 | TGTGCCAGCTCACCGCTTCCACCGGGAAGCCTTGGGGAGACCCAGTACTTC | CASSPLPPGSLGETQYF
TRBD1 | NA | 15 | TRBJ1-1 | TRBV14 | TGTGCCAGCAGCCAACTCGGGACAGGGAACACTGAAGCTTTCTTT | CASSQLGTGNTEAFF
NA | NA | 17 | TRBJ2-6 | TRBV5-8 | TGTGCCAGCAGCTTGGAACAGGGCCACTCTGGGGCCAACGTCCTGACTTTC | CASSLEQGHSGANVLTF
NA | NA | 13 | TRBJ2-1 | TRBV9 | TGTGCCAGCAGCCCCCCCCTAGAGCGTCAGCAGTTCTTC | CASSPPLERQQFF
NA | NA | 14 | TRBJ1-2 | TRBV10-2 | TGCGCCAGCAGTGAGGGGGATCAGGGATCTGGCTACACCTTC | CASSEGDQGSGYTF
TRBD2 | many | 16 | TRBJ2-2 | TRBV19 | TGTGCCAGTAGTATGACTTGGACTAGAGGCACCGGGGAGCTGTTTTTT | CASSMTWTRGTGELFF
TRBD1 | NA | 14 | TRBJ1-4 | TRBV9 | TGTGCCAGCAGCGTAGGGGGACAGGTTGAAAAACTGTTTTTT | CASSVGGQVEKLFF
TRBD1 | NA | 16 | TRBJ1-5 | TRBV6-6 | TGTGCCAGCAGTTCCTCCCAGGGGGGTAGCAATCAGCCCCAGAATTTT | CASSSSQGGSNQPQNF
TRBD2 | NA | 15 | TRBJ2-3 | TRBV7-8 | TGTGCCAGCAGCTGGACTAGCGGGACATCAGATACGCAGTATTTT | CASSWTSGTSDTQYF
NA | few | 17 | TRBJ2-2 | TRBV5-1 | TGCGCCAGCAGCTCTCTCGGGATAGCGGAATTTTCCGGGGAGCTGTTTTTT | CASSSLGIAEFSGELFF
NA | few | 16 | TRBJ2-6 | TRBV6-6 | TGTGCCAGCAGTTACTCGGCGGGAACTGGGGCCAACGTCCTGACTTTC | CASSYSAGTGANVLTF
NA | NA | 16 | TRBJ1-6 | TRBV6-5 | TGTGCCAGCAGTTACCCCCCGAGGCAGGGGTCATCACCCCTCCACTTT | CASSYPPRQGSSPLHF
NA | NA | 12 | TRBJ1-5 | TRBV6-5 | TGTGCCAGCAGGGAGGGCCAGGGTACCCAGCATTTT | CASREGQGTQHF
NA | NA | 13 | TRBJ2-4 | TRBV5-4 | TGTGCCAGCCGTATGGACACAAAAAACATTCAGTACTTC | CASRMDTKNIQYF
NA | NA | 13 | TRBJ1-1 | TRBV2 | TGTGCCAGCAGTAAGTCCAGGGTCCCTGAAGCTTTCTTT | CASSKSRVPEAFF
TRBD1 | few | 13 | TRBJ1-2 | TRBV2 | TGTGCCAGCAAAGGACAGGGACCTAAGGGCTACACCTTC | CASKGQGPKGYTF
TRBD1 | NA | 16 | TRBJ2-1 | TRBV5-1 | TGCGCCAGCAGCTTGGTAGTGGCAGGGGGCTACAATGAGCAGTTCTTC | CASSLVVAGGYNEQFF
TRBD1 | NA | 13 | TRBJ1-2 | TRBV10-3 | TGTGCCATCAGCCCCGGGACAGAGAATGGCTACACCTTC | CAISPGTENGYTF